This T cell receptor beta chain was identified in a study of CD8+ T cells in alopecia areata. The authors sorted pooled cutaneous lymph node cells using CD4, CD8alpha, NKG2D, NKG2ACE and other markers. V lost 5 bases to trimming and J lost 5 bases, with 5 bases between them. Germline loops: CDR1 FNHDT, CDR2 SITEND (reference sequence). The CDR3 is made up of 12 amino acids. Following extraction, RNA underwent reverse transcription to cDNA, which served as the sequencing template. Assay used: immunoSEQ multiplex PCR; TCRdb lists only in-frame clones, some missing. This sample comprises more than 250,000 clones, none seen once only. This clone was seen a few times. Genes and germline are mouse. Read sequence stops 3 residues before the CDR3 end, and the germline J gene provides the missing end. The same CDR3 is also encoded by other DNA sequences in this sample.

The rearrangement joins TRBV19 to TRBJ1-6; D gene uncertain. TRBJ1-6 is filed as an ORF, its function uncertain. Sequencing was done on a sample of CD4+ T cells sorted from a lymph node. The TCR sequence derives from a C3H/HeJ mouse with alopecia areata. For this strain, the MHC haplotype corresponds to H2-k. This chain's CDR3 is CASSTNNSPLYF. The sequenced CDR3 bases are TGTGCCAGCAGCACAAATAATTCGCCC.